This T cell receptor beta chain was identified in a study of cytomegalovirus exposure and HLA in healthy donors. To note about this clone: Its antigen is currently unknown.

PCR employed 60 Vbeta and 13 Jbeta primers. Produced via immunoSEQ multiplex PCR; TCRdb's table is partial and in-frame only. This table holds about 130,000 clones, about 85% found once. V was shortened by 5 bases and J by 7 bases, with 15 bases between the two germline ends. CDR1 and CDR2 (germline): SGHTA, FQGTGA. The CDR3 is made up of 15 amino acids. Study-level points and caveats: In a later analysis, V- and J-gene trimming of beta chains associated with a DCLRE1C missense variant, replicated independently. In a later analysis, a genetic analysis reported fewer productive-TCR N-insertions in an Asian-associated ancestry cluster than the cohort average.

The sample was PBMCs. The TCR comes from a boy aged 5 to 17 in good health and CMV-seronegative. The chain uses TRBV7-3 and TRBJ1-6; TRBD1 might be the D (5 bases). The CDR3 reads CASSHRTKRNSPLHF. The CDR3, as DNA: TGTGCCAGCAGCCATCGGACAAAACGCAATTCACCCCTCCACTTT.